What follows are 15 T cell receptor beta chains derived from one specimen sequenced in a study of CD4 and CD8 cells across lung adenocarcinoma regions. One entry per CDR3 protein, called by TCRdb with MiXCR from the PCR reads. Counted here are about 16,000 distinct CDR3 sequences, roughly 51% occurring once; the ten biggest clones make up about three fifths. The sample was CD8+ T cells from the center of a lung tumor. The receptors derive from a female donor with lung adenocarcinoma. The CD4 and CD8 labels of this study may be unreliable.

The rearrangement joins TRBV7-2 to TRBJ2-1, with a weak D call TRBD2 (5 bases). CDR1 SGHTA and CDR2 FQGNSA come from the germline V gene. The CDR3 is made up of 14 amino acids. The V end lost 3 bases, the J end lost 7 bases, and 13 bases lay between the germline ends. The CDR3 loop is CASSFRPRENEQFF. In nucleotides, the CDR3 is TGTGCCAGCAGCTTTCGACCCCGGGAAAATGAGCAGTTCTTC.

This clonotype came up many times. V is TRBV6-5 and J is TRBJ2-1, with 7 bases lining up with TRBD2. The J call may be mistaken, given a closer DNA end match to TRBJ2-7. CDR1 and CDR2 (germline): MNHEY, SVGAGI. The CDR3 runs to 15 residues. CDR3 region: CASSYSGGRPDEQYF. The CDR3 bases are TGTGCCAGCAGTTACTCGGGGGGGAGGCCCGACGAGCAGTACTTC.

This chain joins TRBV10-2 and TRBJ2-1, with D possibly called TRBD1 or TRBD2 (5 bases each). V dropped 6 bases and J dropped 6 bases, with 21 bases sitting between them. Germline loops: CDR1 WSHSY, CDR2 SAAADI. The CDR3 runs 16 residues. The CDR3 protein is CASSHGAAVSSNEQFF. The CDR3, as DNA: TGCGCCAGCAGCCACGGGGCGGCGGTGAGCTCCAATGAGCAGTTCTTC.

This clonotype was observed many times. The V and J genes are TRBV6-1 and TRBJ1-5; 9 nucleotides agree with TRBD1. The CDR3 has 17 amino acids. Per germline, CDR1 MNHNS and CDR2 SASEGT. V lost 3 bases and J lost 7; bases outside the gene matches: 13. This CDR3 is CASSDGTGPGRGQPQHF. CDR3 bases: TGTGCCAGCAGTGATGGGACAGGGCCAGGAAGGGGCCAGCCCCAGCATTTT.

This chain joins TRBV6-1 and TRBJ2-1, with a tentative D call TRBD2 (6 bases). Germline assignment: CDR1 MNHNS and CDR2 SASEGT. This CDR3 has 12 amino acids. The V end lost 11 bases, the J end lost 9 bases, and 17 bases lay between the germline ends. The CDR3 DNA sequence: TGTGCCGGGGGGAGAGGGTACGGTGAGCAGTTCTTC. Encoded protein: CAGGRGYGEQFF.

As concerns this clonotype: Germline is not matched at one junction end, which may reflect a read error. Here the CDR3 reads CASTLDVGTETLYF. In DNA, the CDR3 is TGTGCCAGCACCCTGGACGTAGGCACCGAGACGCTGTATTTT. The rearrangement uses TRBV6-1 and TRBJ2-2; no clear D. Germline-derived CDR1 and CDR2 are MNHNS and SASEGT. This CDR3 comprises 14 residues.

The chain carries TRBV10-2 and TRBJ2-5; D is perhaps TRBD2 (7 bases). The length of the CDR3 is 16 residues. Trimming cost V 6 bases and J 4 bases, with 21 bases left between them. Looked up from germline, CDR1 is WSHSY and CDR2 is SAAADI. CDR3 protein: CASRGSGGGDPETQYF. The CDR3 DNA reads TGCGCCAGCAGGGGGTCGGGGGGCGGGGACCCAGAGACCCAGTACTTC.

This rearrangement joins TRBV7-9 to TRBJ2-1; D unresolved. V was pared by 0 bases and J by 7 bases, with 16 bases between. Germline V gene sequence: CDR1 SEHNR, CDR2 FQNEAQ (reference sequence). This CDR3 has 16 amino acids. CDR3 sequence reads: CASSLAHRPERNEQFF. CDR3 coding DNA: TGTGCCAGCAGCTTAGCCCATCGACCCGAGAGGAATGAGCAGTTCTTC. The entire variable domain, with the rest obtained from reference TRBV7-9 and TRBJ2-1, is as follows: DTGVSQNPRHKITKRGQNVTFRCDPISEHNRLYWYRQTLGQGPEFLTYFQNEAQLEKSRLLSDRFSAERPKGSFSTLEIQRTEQGDSAMYLCASSLAHRPERNEQFFGPGTRLTVL.

The chain carries TRBV9 and TRBJ2-3, with D possibly TRBD2 on 5 matching bases. CDR3 length equals 16 residues. V gave up 4 bases and J gave up 0 bases, with 15 bases separating them. Germline CDR1 and CDR2: SGDLS and YYNGEE. CDR3 region: CASSPGTSSSTDTQYF. CDR3 DNA sequence: TGTGCCAGCAGCCCGGGAACTTCGTCTAGCACAGATACGCAGTATTTT.

This clonotype has more than one count but fewer than ten. The chain carries TRBV7-2 and TRBJ1-3; a weak D match, TRBD1 (5 bases). The germline gives CDR1 SGHTA, CDR2 FQGNSA. V was cut by 5 bases and J by 0 bases, with 11 bases left in between. The CDR3 extends over 15 amino acids. CDR3 nucleotides: TGTGCCAGCAGCCCCGACAGCCTCTCTGGAAACACCATATATTTT. Residues: CASSPDSLSGNTIYF.

For this clonotype: One junction end disagrees with the germline gene, perhaps due to a read error. This rearrangement joins TRBV27 to TRBJ2-3, with D possibly being TRBD1 or TRBD2 (6 bases each). Germline CDR1 is MNHEY and CDR2 is SMNVEV (reference sequence). There are 16 residues in the CDR3. Here the CDR3 reads CASAGLGGRSTDTQYF. In nucleotides, the CDR3 is TGTGCCAGCGCGGGGTTGGGGGGCCGTAGCACAGATACCCAGTACTTT.

This clonotype was detected ten times or more. This rearrangement joins TRBV5-1 to TRBJ2-3; the match to TRBD2 covers 10 bases. Germline-derived CDR1 and CDR2 are SGHRS and YFSETQ. There are 16 residues in the CDR3. V lost 4 bases to trimming and J lost 1 base; unmatched junction nucleotides: 6. This CDR3 reads CASSHGLAERTDTQYF. As DNA, the CDR3 is TGCGCCAGCAGCCACGGACTAGCGGAACGCACAGATACGCAGTATTTT.

The chain recombines TRBV10-3 with TRBJ2-5; D possibly matches TRBD1 or TRBD2 (6 bases each). The V gene's germline CDR1 is ENHRY and CDR2 SYGVKD. This CDR3 region has 14 residues. The chain's CDR3 is CAGTGGGDQDTQYF. CDR3 DNA: TGTGCGGGGACCGGGGGCGGGGACCAAGATACGCAGTACTTC.

This clonotype was found a few times. The chain has TRBV6-1 and TRBJ1-5; no firm D call. V lost 0 bases and J 4 bases, leaving 10 bases between the germline ends. CDR3 length: 15 amino acids. CDR1 is MNHNS, CDR2 SASEGT, per germline. In DNA, the CDR3 is TGTGCCAGCAGTGAAGCATCGGCAAGAAATCAGCCCCAGCATTTT. It is translated as CASSEASARNQPQHF.

V gene TRBV10-2 combines with J gene TRBJ2-1; 8 bases are a match to TRBD2. Germline CDR1 is WSHSY and CDR2 is SAAADI. Trimming at V came to 7 bases and at J to 8 bases, leaving 7 bases not matched to a gene. CDR3 length equals 13 residues. The CDR3 loop is CASNLAGSDEQFF. CDR3 sequence (DNA): TGCGCCAGCAATTTAGCGGGGAGCGATGAGCAGTTCTTC.